One T cell receptor (beta chain) is described in this entry. Method: immunoSEQ multiplex PCR; TCRdb's copy keeps in-frame clones and lacks some. This table holds around 2.5 million clones, over 85% found once. These data belong to a study of shared clonotypes between healthy human individuals. The germline V and J ends were trimmed by 1 base and 2 bases, with 7 bases remaining between them. Germline-derived CDR1 and CDR2 are SGHTS and YDEGEE. The CDR3 is 13 amino acids. The J gene is TRBJ2-7, the V gene TRBV5-8; D call uncertain. Material: naive CD4+ T cells from PBMCs. Subset described: CD45RA+ positively selected. The source of this sequence is a man aged 18-30 years in good health. Some clones in this sample may be carry-over from other donors' samples. This CDR3 is CASSLRRTYEQYF. The CDR3 DNA sequence: TGTGCCAGCAGCTTGCGTAGAACCTACGAGCAGTACTTC.